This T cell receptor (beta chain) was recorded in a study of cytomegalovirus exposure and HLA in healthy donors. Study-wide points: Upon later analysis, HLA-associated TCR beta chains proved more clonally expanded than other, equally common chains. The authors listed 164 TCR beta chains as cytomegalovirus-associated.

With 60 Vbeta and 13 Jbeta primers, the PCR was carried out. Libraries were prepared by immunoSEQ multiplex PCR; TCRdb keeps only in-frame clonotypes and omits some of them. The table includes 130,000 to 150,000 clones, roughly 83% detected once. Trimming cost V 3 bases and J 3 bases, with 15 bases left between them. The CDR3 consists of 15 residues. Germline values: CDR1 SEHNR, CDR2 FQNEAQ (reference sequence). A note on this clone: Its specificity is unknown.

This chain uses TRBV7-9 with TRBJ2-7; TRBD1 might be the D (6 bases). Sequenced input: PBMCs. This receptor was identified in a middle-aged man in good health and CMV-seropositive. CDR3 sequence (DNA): TGTGCCAGCAGCTTCCGGACAGAGACCCGCTACGAGCAGTACTTC. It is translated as CASSFRTETRYEQYF.